This T cell receptor beta chain emerged from a study of regulatory T cells in long-lasting Graves disease (dated by TCRdb to the early 2020s). About the study as a whole: Patients with newly diagnosed Graves' disease had been on antithyroid drugs for under 3 months. This study used TCR sequencing and RNA sequencing of peripheral blood to compare persistent Graves' disease patients against newly diagnosed Graves' disease patients. The study was conducted in China and was registered as a clinical trial. A total of roughly 35 samples were covered by TCR sequencing, comprising some 13 persistent and around 20 newly diagnosed Graves' disease patients.

This clonotype has just a few counts. Its binding antigen is unknown. Base-call qualities are not available, and no considerably larger clone is one nucleotide away. The time point label for this specimen denotes: newly diagnosed GD, antithyroid drugs for less than 3 months. For both TCR sequencing and RNA sequencing, RNA was extracted from PBMCs using TRIzol. The diagnosis of Graves' disease was made according to American Thyroid Association guidelines. Recruitment of patients was carried out at an endocrinology department in Xi'an, China. Each patient gave approximately 10 milliliters of peripheral blood, collected in an EDTA anticoagulant tube. Ficoll Paque Plus density gradient separation was used to isolate PBMCs, and no further T cell sorting was performed. An Agilent 2100 Bioanalyzer and agarose gel were used to assess RNA quality, and a NanoDrop 2000 was used to measure RNA concentration. On the study overall, not on this receptor specifically: The authors acknowledged the small sample size as a limitation that may reduce accuracy. Sequencing and analysis were limited to the TCR beta chain. Lower TCR Shannon entropy and fewer highly expanded clones were observed in persistent Graves' disease patients than in newly diagnosed patients, which suggested clonal expansion. Because the primary lesion, thyroid tissue, could not be accessed, the study looked at peripheral blood alone. Persistent patients shared more public clonotypes among themselves (over 2,500) than newly diagnosed patients did (nearly 1,000).

The library was obtained by multiplex PCR. The sample was run on an Illumina HiSeq 4000. To build TCR beta libraries, CDR3 regions were amplified by Arm-PCR using iRepertoire HTBI primers. Before sequencing, the PCR products underwent gel purification. The authors' analysis ran thus. Gene usage analysis of CDR3 amino acid clonotypes used the approximately 56 TRBV and more than 13 TRBJ segments found across samples. COPE and FqMerger were used to merge filtered high-quality paired reads into contigs. BLAST was used to align contigs to IMGT TRBV, TRBD and TRBJ reference genes, with CDR3 defined following IMGT. Clonotypes above 0.1% frequency were classified as highly expanded clones. Repertoire diversity was measured by Shannon entropy, and V-J evenness by the Gini coefficient. Public clonotypes were defined as clonotypes shared by more than one individual. TCRdb handled the public reads itself, with Q25 trimming in fastp and clone calling in MiXCR, and kept productive beta chains. Entries are consolidated by CDR3 protein sequence, retaining the most common genes and DNA. These V and J calls derive from TCRdb rather than the authors' analysis. Recorded for this sample are 320,000 or so distinct CDR3 sequences; over 15% of them occurred a single time. Together, the top ten hold around 37% of the sample.

The sequences come from peripheral blood mononuclear cells (PBMCs), collected at new diagnosis, from a patient treated with antithyroid drugs. This clonotype originated in a female donor with Graves disease.

The CDR3 amino acid sequence is: CSARDRLFTGQTGELFF. The sequenced DNA is TGCAGTGCTAGAGATAGATTATTTACAGGACAAACCGGGGAGCTGTTTTTT. In this chain, TRBV20-1 is recombined with TRBJ2-2, with TRBD1 tentatively as D gene (5 bases match). From its cysteine to its phenylalanine, the CDR3 spans 17 amino acids. Left in the record is the CDR3 DNA by itself, 51 bases read in frame from the first base. The germline V gene (reference sequence) yields DFQATT for CDR1 and SNEGSKA for CDR2. The V end loses 0 bases and the J end loses 5 bases, and a stretch of 19 bases separates them.